This T cell receptor (beta chain) was documented in a study of regulatory T cells in long-lasting Graves disease. Time point described: newly diagnosed GD, antithyroid drugs for less than 3 months. Extracted RNA from PBMCs served as the source of the TCR library. Ten or more counts support this clonotype. Combining iRepertoire HTBI primers with Arm-PCR of CDR3 regions, the authors built TCR beta libraries. Each CDR3 protein is one row after TCRdb ran MiXCR on the multiplex PCR reads. This table has under 450,000 distinct CDR3 sequences, over 9.5% appearing once. This same sample was also taken into another study, of T cells in Graves' hyperthyroidism and ophthalmopathy. This second study says: Researchers found most expanded thyroid clonotypes above 0.001 in blood as well. Onset of ophthalmopathy came a median approximately 6.8 months after the model predicted it.

Sequenced material: peripheral blood mononuclear cells (PBMCs), taken at new diagnosis, from a patient treated with antithyroid drugs. This receptor was obtained from a woman aged 18-29 years with Graves disease.

In nucleotides, the CDR3 is TGTGCCAGCAGGTCGGCCGGAAACACCATATATTTT. Amino acid sequence: CASRSAGNTIYF. V is TRBV6-1 and J is TRBJ1-3; D gene uncertain. Germline V gene data show CDR1 as MNHNS and CDR2 as SASEGT. With 6 bases removed from V and 4 bases from J, the gap between germline ends came to 7 bases. The CDR3 is 12 residues long.